This TCR beta chain was sequenced for a study of long-term antiretroviral therapy in people with HIV. As for the study in general: The immediate-ART recommendation dates to 2015, and the earliest samples predate it by about a decade. Study-wide points: Dating from the mid-2000s to the late 2010s, the blood was possibly obtained under older ART regimens.

The run of the v3.0 immunoSEQ assay was at survey level. Profiling relied on immunoSEQ multiplex PCR, and the TCRdb table lists in-frame clones only, not all of them. The sample has 15,000 to 20,000 clones, 65% to 85% seen once. This clone was found once. Its specificity is unknown. The material sequenced was unsorted PBMCs, taken 0.1 years before starting antiretroviral therapy. This clonotype was obtained from a man aged 18 to 29 with HIV.

The CDR3 DNA follows: TGTGCCAGCAGCCCCTCTACTTCCGGACATTCACCCCTCCACTTT. Its translation is CASSPSTSGHSPLHF. The chain recombines TRBV7-2 with TRBJ1-6; D call uncertain. This CDR3 contains 15 residues. V lost 5 bases to trimming and J lost 8 bases, with 16 bases between them. CDR1 and CDR2 (germline): SGHTA, FQGNSA.